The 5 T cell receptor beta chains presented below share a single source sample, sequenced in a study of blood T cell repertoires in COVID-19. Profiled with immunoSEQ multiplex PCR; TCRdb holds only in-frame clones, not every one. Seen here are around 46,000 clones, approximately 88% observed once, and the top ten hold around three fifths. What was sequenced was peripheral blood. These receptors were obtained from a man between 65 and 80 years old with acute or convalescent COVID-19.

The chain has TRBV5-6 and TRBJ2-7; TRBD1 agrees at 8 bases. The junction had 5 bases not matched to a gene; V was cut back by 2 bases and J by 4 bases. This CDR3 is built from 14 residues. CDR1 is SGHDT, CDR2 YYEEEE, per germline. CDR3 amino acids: CASSFSGGWYEQYF. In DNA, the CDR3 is TGTGCCAGCAGCTTTTCAGGGGGCTGGTACGAGCAGTACTTC. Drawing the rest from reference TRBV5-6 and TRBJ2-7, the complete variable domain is DAGVTQSPTHLIKTRGQQVTLRCSPKSGHDTVSWYQQALGQGPQFIFQYYEEEERQRGNFPDRFSGHQFPNYSSELNVNALLLGDSALYLCASSFSGGWYEQYFGPGTRLTVT.

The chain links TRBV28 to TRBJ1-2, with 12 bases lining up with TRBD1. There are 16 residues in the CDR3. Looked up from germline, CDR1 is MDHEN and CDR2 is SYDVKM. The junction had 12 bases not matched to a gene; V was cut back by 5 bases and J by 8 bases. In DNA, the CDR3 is TGTGCCAGCAGTATTTCCGGGACAGGGGGCGTACGCGGCTACACCTTC. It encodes CASSISGTGGVRGYTF.

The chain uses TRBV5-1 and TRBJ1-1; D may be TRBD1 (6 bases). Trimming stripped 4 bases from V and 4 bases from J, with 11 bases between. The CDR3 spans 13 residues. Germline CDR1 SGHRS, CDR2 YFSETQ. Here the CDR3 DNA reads TGCGCCAGCAGCGCCGGCAGGGGCACTGAAGCTTTCTTT. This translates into CASSAGRGTEAFF.

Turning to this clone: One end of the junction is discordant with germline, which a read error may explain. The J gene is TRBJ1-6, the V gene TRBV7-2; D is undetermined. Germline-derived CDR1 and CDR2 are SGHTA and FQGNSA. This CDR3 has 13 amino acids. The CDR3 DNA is TGTGCCAACAGCTTCTCGCCTACTTCACCCCTCCACTTT. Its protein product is CANSFSPTSPLHF.

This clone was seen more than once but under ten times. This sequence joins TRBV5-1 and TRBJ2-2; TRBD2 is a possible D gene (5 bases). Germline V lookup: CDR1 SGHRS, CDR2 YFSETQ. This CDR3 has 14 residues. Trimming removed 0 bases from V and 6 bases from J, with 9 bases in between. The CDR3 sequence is CASSLAAGSGELFF. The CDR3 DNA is TGCGCCAGCAGCTTGGCCGCGGGTTCCGGGGAGCTGTTTTTT.